The T cell receptor (beta chain) under discussion was sequenced for a study of shared clonotypes between healthy human individuals. Study in general: The donors, a couple of women and three men, were aged 18 to 49. The plates for each donor numbered three CD4 naive, three CD4 memory, two CD8 naive and one CD8 memory. The study's findings and limits: Exclusively blood specimens were collected; tissue repertoires likely differ.

Recent acute infections and vaccinations were absent in the healthy HIV-negative adult donors. As for this clone: Its antigen is as yet unknown.

Sequencing was performed with immunoSEQ multiplex PCR; in TCRdb, only in-frame clones are kept and a portion is missing. The sample has about 1.4 million clones, roughly 97% seen once. Germline V gene lookup returns CDR1 LNHDA and CDR2 SQIVND (reference sequence). This CDR3 is 13 amino acids long. Trimming shortened V by 5 bases and J by 1 base, and 9 bases separated the two germline ends. The sample consisted of naive CD4+ T cells sorted from blood. The subset denotes: CD45RA+ positively selected. The sequence came from a young man in good health. The rearrangement uses TRBV19 and TRBJ2-7; no reliable D call. CDR3 region: CASSRSKSYEQYF. DNA for the CDR3: TGTGCCAGTAGTCGGAGCAAATCCTACGAGCAGTACTTC.